The clone carrying this TCR beta chain has just a few counts. Its antigen is currently unknown. The data derive from a study of T cells after yellow fever vaccination. Study summary: In the case of low-cell-number fractions, SMART-Seq v4 Ultra Low Input was used for preparation. Study-wide points: Within FACS-sorted repertoires, abundant clonotypes contaminating from the bulk population could be present.

TCRdb called the 5' RACE reads again in MiXCR, with one record for every CDR3 protein. Of roughly 500,000 distinct CDR3 sequences detected, 19% appear once; the ten largest clones hold roughly an eighth. The sample in question was PBMCs, obtained 15 days after the yellow fever booster vaccination. The source is a man aged 25-45 years who received the YFV17D yellow fever vaccine.

The CDR3 DNA follows: TGCAGCGTTGCGGGAGGGCCCGAGCAGTACTTC. Protein sequence: CSVAGGPEQYF. V usage is TRBV29-1 and J usage is TRBJ2-7; the match to TRBD2 covers 8 bases. Germline-derived CDR1 and CDR2 are SQVTM and ANQGSEA. This CDR3 contains 11 residues. Trimming cost V 4 bases and J 6 bases; bases outside gene matches: 2.